This TCR beta chain was observed in a study of blood T cells in healthy people across ages. Whole-study findings and limits: Diversity estimates drawn from one million T cells were deemed underestimates.

A sample-barcoded 5' primer and a J-beta primer mix were used in a second PCR of about 6 to 12 cycles. Researchers report that a template-switch adaptor with 12 random nucleotides tagged each cDNA molecule. TCRdb re-called the 5' RACE reads through MiXCR, storing one row per CDR3 protein. The top ten clones hold roughly 30% of a sample with over 600,000 distinct CDR3 sequences, around 38% of them seen once. This clonotype was counted between two and nine times. Its antigen is not identified. Isolation of PBMCs gave at least 7 million cells per sample. The germline V and J ends were trimmed by 1 base and 3 bases, with 13 bases remaining between them. The CDR3 consists of 15 residues. Germline CDR1 reads GTSNPN; CDR2 reads SVGIG (reference sequence).

The gene calls are TRBV30 and TRBJ2-1; perhaps D is TRBD1 or TRBD2 (5 bases each). The TCR was taken from an elderly man in good health. The sample comprised blood. The CDR3 DNA reads as TGTGCCTGGAGTGATAACCCTGGGGGCTACAATGAGCAGTTCTTC. This codes for CAWSDNPGGYNEQFF.